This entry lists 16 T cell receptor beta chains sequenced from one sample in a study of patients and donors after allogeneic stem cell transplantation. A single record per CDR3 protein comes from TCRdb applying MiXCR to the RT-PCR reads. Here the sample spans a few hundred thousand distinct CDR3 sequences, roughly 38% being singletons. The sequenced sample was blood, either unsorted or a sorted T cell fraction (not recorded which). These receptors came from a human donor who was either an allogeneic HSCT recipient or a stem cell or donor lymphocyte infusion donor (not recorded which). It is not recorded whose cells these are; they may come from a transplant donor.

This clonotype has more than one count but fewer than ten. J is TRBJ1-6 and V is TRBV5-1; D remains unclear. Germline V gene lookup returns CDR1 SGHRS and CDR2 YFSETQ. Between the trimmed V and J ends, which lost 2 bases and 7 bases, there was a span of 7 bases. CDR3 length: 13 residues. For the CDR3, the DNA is TGCGCCAGCAGCTTCGGAACCAATTCACCCCTCCACTTT. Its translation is CASSFGTNSPLHF.

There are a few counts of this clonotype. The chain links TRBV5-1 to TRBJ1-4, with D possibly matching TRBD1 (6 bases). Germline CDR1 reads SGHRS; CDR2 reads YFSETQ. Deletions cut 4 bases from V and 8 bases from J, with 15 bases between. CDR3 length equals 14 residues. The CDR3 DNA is TGCGCCAGCAGCATAGGGGGAGTAGGGGAAAAACTGTTTTTT. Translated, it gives CASSIGGVGEKLFF. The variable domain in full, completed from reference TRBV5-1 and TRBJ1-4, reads KAGVTQTPRYLIKTRGQQVTLSCSPISGHRSVSWYQQTPGQGLQFLFEYFSETQRNKGNFPGRFSGRQFSNSRSEMNVSTLELGDSALYLCASSIGGVGEKLFFGSGTQLSVL.

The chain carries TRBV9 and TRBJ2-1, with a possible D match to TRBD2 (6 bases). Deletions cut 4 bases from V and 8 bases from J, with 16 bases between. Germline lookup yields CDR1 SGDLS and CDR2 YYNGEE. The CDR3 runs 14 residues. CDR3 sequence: CASSQEGLGDEQFF. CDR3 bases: TGTGCCAGCAGCCAGGAGGGCTTAGGGGATGAGCAGTTCTTC.

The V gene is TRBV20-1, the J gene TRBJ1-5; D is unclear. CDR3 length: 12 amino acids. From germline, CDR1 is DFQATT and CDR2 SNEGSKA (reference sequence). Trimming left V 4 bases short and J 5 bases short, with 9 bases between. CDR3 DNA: TGCAGTGCTATTCACCATGATCAGCCCCAGCATTTT. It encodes CSAIHHDQPQHF.

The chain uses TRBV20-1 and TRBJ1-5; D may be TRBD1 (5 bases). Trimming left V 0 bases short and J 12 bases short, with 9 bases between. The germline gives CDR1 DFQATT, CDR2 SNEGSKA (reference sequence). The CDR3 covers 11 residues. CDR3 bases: TGCAGTGCTAGAGATGGGGCCGTCCAGCATTTT. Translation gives CSARDGAVQHF.

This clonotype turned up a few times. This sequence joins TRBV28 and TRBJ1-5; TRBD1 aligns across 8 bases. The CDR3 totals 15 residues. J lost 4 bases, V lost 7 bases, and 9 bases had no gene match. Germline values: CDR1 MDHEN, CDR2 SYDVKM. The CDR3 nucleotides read TGTGCCAGCACCCGGACAGGGCAAATTAATCAGCCCCAGCATTTT. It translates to CASTRTGQINQPQHF. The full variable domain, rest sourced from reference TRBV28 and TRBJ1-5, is DVKVTQSSRYLVKRTGEKVFLECVQDMDHENMFWYRQDPGLGLRLIYFSYDVKMKEKGDIPEGYSVSREKKERFSLILESASTNQTSMYLCASTRTGQINQPQHFGDGTRLSIL.

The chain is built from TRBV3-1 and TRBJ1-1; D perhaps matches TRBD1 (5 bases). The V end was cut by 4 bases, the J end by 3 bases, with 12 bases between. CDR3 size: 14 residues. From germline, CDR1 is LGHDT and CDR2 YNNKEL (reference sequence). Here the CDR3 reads CASSRGGGDTEAFF. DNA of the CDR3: TGTGCCAGCAGCCGCGGCGGGGGGGACACTGAAGCTTTCTTT.

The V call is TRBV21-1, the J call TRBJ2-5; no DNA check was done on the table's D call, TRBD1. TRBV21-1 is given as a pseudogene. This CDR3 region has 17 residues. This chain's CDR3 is CASSKGKGAYTQETQYF. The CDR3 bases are TGTGCCAGCAGCAAAGGGAAGGGGGCTTATACGCAAGAGACCCAGTACTTC.

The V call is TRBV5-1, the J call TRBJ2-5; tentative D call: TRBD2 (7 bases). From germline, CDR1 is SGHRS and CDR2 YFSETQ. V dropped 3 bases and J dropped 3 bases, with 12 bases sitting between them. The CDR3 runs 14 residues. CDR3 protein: CASSYGGAKETQYF. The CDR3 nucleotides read TGCGCCAGCAGCTATGGGGGGGCCAAAGAGACCCAGTACTTC.

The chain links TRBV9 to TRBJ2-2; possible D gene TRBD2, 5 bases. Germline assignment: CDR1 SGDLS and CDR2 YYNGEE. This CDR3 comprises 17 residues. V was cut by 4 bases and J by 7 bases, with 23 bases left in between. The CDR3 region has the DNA TGTGCCAGCAGCCCACTCCCGGCTAGCATGGGAGTCGGGGAGCTGTTTTTT. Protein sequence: CASSPLPASMGVGELFF.

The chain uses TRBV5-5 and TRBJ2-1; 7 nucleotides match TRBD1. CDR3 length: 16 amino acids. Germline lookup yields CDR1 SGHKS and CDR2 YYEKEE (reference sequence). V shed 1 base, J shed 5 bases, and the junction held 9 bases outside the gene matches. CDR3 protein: CASSLTPLTGNNEQFF. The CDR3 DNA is TGTGCCAGCAGCTTGACCCCATTGACAGGGAACAATGAGCAGTTCTTC.

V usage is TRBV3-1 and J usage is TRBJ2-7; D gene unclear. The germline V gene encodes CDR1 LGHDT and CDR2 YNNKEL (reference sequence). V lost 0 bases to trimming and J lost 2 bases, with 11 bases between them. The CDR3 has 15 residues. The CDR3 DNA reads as TGTGCCAGCAGCCAAGATCGGGCGTTTCCCTACGAGCAGTACTTC. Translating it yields CASSQDRAFPYEQYF.

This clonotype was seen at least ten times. The CDR3 loop reads CATSRGGTLNTEAFF. CDR3 DNA: TGTGCCACCAGCAGAGGAGGGACCTTGAACACTGAAGCTTTCTTT. This chain links TRBV15 with TRBJ1-1; weak D call: TRBD1 (5 bases). CDR1 is LNHNV and CDR2 is YYDKDF in the germline V gene (reference sequence). The V gene lost 1 base and the J gene lost 0 bases, with 9 bases spanning the gap. CDR3 length equals 15 residues.

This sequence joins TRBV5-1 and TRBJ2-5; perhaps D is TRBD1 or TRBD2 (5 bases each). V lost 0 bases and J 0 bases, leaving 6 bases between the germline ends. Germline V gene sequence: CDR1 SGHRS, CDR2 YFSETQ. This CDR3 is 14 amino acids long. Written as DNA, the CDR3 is TGCGCCAGCAGCTTGGGGGGGAACCAAGAGACCCAGTACTTC. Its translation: CASSLGGNQETQYF.

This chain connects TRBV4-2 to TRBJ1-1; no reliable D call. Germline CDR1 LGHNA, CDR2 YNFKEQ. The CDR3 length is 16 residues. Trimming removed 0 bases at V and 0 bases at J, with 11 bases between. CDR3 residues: CASSQDPRTVNTEAFF. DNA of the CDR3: TGTGCCAGCAGCCAAGATCCCAGGACGGTGAACACTGAAGCTTTCTTT.

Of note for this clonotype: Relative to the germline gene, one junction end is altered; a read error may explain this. In DNA, the CDR3 is TGTGCCAGCAGCCTAGCAGGGACAGGGCTTAATCAGCCCCAGCATTTT. Amino acids: CASSLAGTGLNQPQHF. The rearrangement uses TRBV7-9 and TRBJ1-5, with TRBD1 matching 9 bases. Germline V gives CDR1 SEHNR, CDR2 FQNEAQ (reference sequence). The CDR3 runs to 16 residues.